Listed below are T cell receptor beta chains from one sample, sequenced in a study of human T cells and chemical hapten exposure. TCRdb ran MiXCR on the RACE reads and lists one entry per CDR3 protein. The sample shows over 300,000 distinct CDR3 sequences, 4.5% to 6% of them seen only once. Material: whole blood, obtained in connection with sensitization to the hapten diphenylcyclopropenone (DPC). The receptors originated from a woman aged 50 to 60 with alopecia areata. Some clones in this sample may be carry-over from other donors' samples. Both conserved end residues are part of each CDR3. Each record gives: J gene, clone size, D gene, V gene, CDR3 DNA, CDR3 protein. A D gene is named only where the DNA matches it firmly. The size of a clone is reported for some rows only, either as once, few or many, or as a class for expanded clones.

>TRBJ2-7|-|-|TRBV6-2/TRBV6-3
TGTGCCAGCAGTTACTTTCTGACTCGGACGTCCCACGAGCAGTACTTC
CASSYFLTRTSHEQYF
>TRBJ2-3|few|-|TRBV5-6
TGTGCCAGCAGCTTGACCCAGGCTAGCACAGATACGCAGTATTTT
CASSLTQASTDTQYF
>TRBJ2-5|many|-|TRBV28
TGTGCCAGCAGTTTATCCAGTCAGTACCAAGAGACCCAGTACTTC
CASSLSSQYQETQYF
>TRBJ2-6|many|-|TRBV27
TGTGCCAGCAGTCAAGGATTCGGGGCTGGGGCCAACGTCCTGACTTTC
CASSQGFGAGANVLTF
>TRBJ2-7|many|-|TRBV28
TGTGCCAGCAGTTTAGAAGTAGGGCGAGGGAGCTCCTACGAGCAGTACTTC
CASSLEVGRGSSYEQYF
>TRBJ1-5|few|-|TRBV13
TGTGCCAGCAGCTCCGCGACAGAGGGGAGCAATCAGCCCCAGCATTTT
CASSSATEGSNQPQHF
>TRBJ2-1|many|TRBD2|TRBV6-5
TGTGCCAGCAGCTTGGGGGACTACCCCTACAATGAGCAGTTCTTC
CASSLGDYPYNEQFF
>TRBJ1-5|many|TRBD1|TRBV7-8
TGTGCCAGCAGCACGACAGGGAAGGAGCAGCCCCAGCATTTT
CASSTTGKEQPQHF
>TRBJ2-2|many|-|TRBV5-4
TGTGCCAGCAGCTCCCAGGGGCAGGTCACCGGGGAGCTGTTTTTT
CASSSQGQVTGELFF
>TRBJ2-3|many|TRBD2|TRBV27
TGTGCCACTAGCGGGAGGGCGATGACAGATACGCAGTATTTT
CATSGRAMTDTQYF
>TRBJ2-3|many|-|TRBV5-1
TGCGCCAGCAGGGGCGCGGGTTCTAGCACAGATACGCAGTATTTT
CASRGAGSSTDTQYF
>TRBJ1-3|few|-|TRBV12-3/TRBV12-4
TGTGCCAGCAGCCTAGGGACGGCGAGCTCTGGAAACACCATATATTTT
CASSLGTASSGNTIYF
>TRBJ2-3|-|TRBD2|TRBV7-2
TGTGCCAGCAGCCTCCTAGCGGGGGGGCCGTATTTT
CASSLLAGGPYF
>TRBJ2-3|many|TRBD2|TRBV20-1
TGCAGTGCTCAGGGGCTAGCGGGGGACACAGATACGCAGTATTTT
CSAQGLAGDTDTQYF
>TRBJ2-4|-|-|TRBV5-4
TGTGCCAGCAGCTTGGCACAGGGTGACAAAAACATTCAGTACTTC
CASSLAQGDKNIQYF
>TRBJ2-5|many|-|TRBV9
TGTGCCAGCAGCGAGGGGGATCAGGCGGAGACCCAGTACTTC
CASSEGDQAETQYF
>TRBJ2-2|few|-|TRBV12-3/TRBV12-4
TGTGCCAGCAGACAATCCGGGGAGCTGTTTTTT
CASRQSGELFF
>TRBJ2-2|few|TRBD1|TRBV2
TGTGCCAGCAGCCGGGACAGAAGTCTCACCGGGGAGCTGTTTTTT
CASSRDRSLTGELFF
>TRBJ1-2|many|TRBD1|TRBV7-8
TGTGCCAGCAGTGTACAGGGGGCCGCTTTAGGGTCAATAAGCTACACCTTC
CASSVQGAALGSISYTF
>TRBJ2-5|-|TRBD1|TRBV2
TGTGCCTCCAGAGGGACCGGGACAGGGGATTCTCGGGCCCAGTACTTC
CASRGTGTGDSRAQYF
>TRBJ2-1|few|-|TRBV12-3/TRBV12-4
TGTGCCAGCAGTTCCCAATATCGGACTACCCCGTTCTTC
CASSSQYRTTPFF
>TRBJ1-2|-|-|TRBV7-2
TGTGCCAGCAGCCCTCAGACATTAGCTAACTATGGCTACACCTTC
CASSPQTLANYGYTF
>TRBJ2-3|-|-|TRBV21-1
TGTGCCAGCAGCAAAGGATCGACTAGCGGGAGGGCTATCGCTAGCACAGATACGCAGTATTTT
CASSKGSTSGRAIASTDTQYF
>TRBJ2-3|many|-|TRBV28
TGTGCCAGCAGTTTAAGTCTGCAGGGAGATACGCAGTATTTT
CASSLSLQGDTQYF
>TRBJ2-1|-|-|TRBV2
TGTGCCAGCAGTGAGGGGTTATTCTCCTACAATGAGCAGTTCTTC
CASSEGLFSYNEQFF
>TRBJ2-1|few|-|TRBV25-1
TGTGCCAGCATCGGGACTGAGTCCTACAATGAGCAGTTCTTC
CASIGTESYNEQFF
>TRBJ2-5|-|TRBD2|TRBV14
TGTGCCAGCAGCCGCAGACTAGCGGGATCGCAAGAGACCCAGTACTTC
CASSRRLAGSQETQYF
>TRBJ2-2|-|-|TRBV5-5
TGTGCGGGCTGGGATGGGAACTCCGGGGAGCTGTTTTTT
CAGWDGNSGELFF
>TRBJ1-4|-|-|TRBV20-1
TGCAGTGCTGCTAGGGGAGAGGATAAAAAACTGTTTTTT
CSAARGEDKKLFF
>TRBJ2-7|many|-|TRBV20-1
TGCAGTGCTAGAGGGCCCGCCTACGAGCAGTACTTC
CSARGPAYEQYF
>TRBJ2-3|many|TRBD2|TRBV7-2
TGTGCCAGCAGCTCCCAGAGGGGAGGGGAGCAGTATTTT
CASSSQRGGEQYF
>TRBJ1-4|-|TRBD1|TRBV20-1
TGCAGTGCAACACACAAGACAGGGGGAGAGGAAAAACTGTTTTTT
CSATHKTGGEEKLFF
>TRBJ1-1|many|TRBD1|TRBV18
TGTGCCAGCTCACCGGGACAGGGAAGATTGAACACTGAAGCTTTCTTT
CASSPGQGRLNTEAFF
>TRBJ2-7|many|TRBD1|TRBV5-1
TGCGCCAGCAGCTTGGAGGACAGGGCTGCCTACGAGCAGTACTTC
CASSLEDRAAYEQYF
>TRBJ2-7|few|TRBD1|TRBV7-9
TGTGCCAGCAGCCTACAGGGGTGGTACGAGCAGTACTTC
CASSLQGWYEQYF
>TRBJ2-3|few|-|TRBV15
TGTGCCACCAGCCGCGGGCTACAGGTGGGGGAAGATACGCAGTATTTT
CATSRGLQVGEDTQYF
>TRBJ1-2|-|TRBD1|TRBV4-3
TGCGCCAGCAGCCAAGATCCCAGGGGGATGAATGGCTACACCTTC
CASSQDPRGMNGYTF